This record covers a single T cell receptor (beta chain). Its antigen is unknown. CDR1 SGHRS and CDR2 YFSETQ come from the germline V gene. The CDR3 loop spans 16 amino acids. Trimming left V 1 base short and J 2 bases short, with 16 bases between. The PCR contained 60 Vbeta and 13 Jbeta primers. Repertoires were generated with immunoSEQ multiplex PCR, while TCRdb's copy carries only in-frame clones and drops some. Among some 170,000 clones, roughly 80% were seen once, and the ten largest hold 7%. The sample belongs to a study of cytomegalovirus exposure and HLA in healthy donors. Whole-study context: Most genotyped donors, about four fifths of about 400, had Caucasian-associated genetic ancestry. Study-wide points: Among TCR beta chains, those listed as cytomegalovirus-associated numbered 164. It was reportedly the case that the classifier diagnosed cytomegalovirus status with high specificity and sensitivity.

Specimen: PBMCs. The TCR originated in a woman aged 25 to 39 in good health and CMV-seropositive. The V and J genes are TRBV5-1 and TRBJ2-7; TRBD1 might be the D (6 bases). The CDR3 is CASSLLLRAGAYEQYF. The CDR3 bases are TGCGCCAGCAGCTTGTTACTAAGGGCAGGGGCCTACGAGCAGTACTTC.